This TCR beta chain appears in the sequencing data of a study of radiotherapy plus CTLA-4 blockade in lung cancer. Whole-study context: Among enrolled patients, roughly 18% responded and roughly 30% achieved disease control. Study conclusions and caveats: It was early blood T cell clone dynamics, with interferon-beta, that reportedly best predicted response. TCR clones originating in tumors grew in number in blood after radiotherapy plus ipilimumab.

This clone was observed once. Its matching antigen is unknown. Those with chemo-refractory metastatic non-small-cell lung cancer were treated with focal radiation combined with CTLA-4 blockade using ipilimumab. TCRdb's copy holds only in-frame clones and misses some; the assay was immunoSEQ multiplex PCR. The sample holds around 110,000 clones, over 80% seen once. CDR3 length: 17 amino acids. Germline loops: CDR1 SGHRS, CDR2 YFSETQ. The junction had 7 bases not matched to a gene; V was cut back by 0 bases and J by 1 base. The receptor was isolated from a human donor with non-small cell lung cancer that progressed on radiotherapy plus ipilimumab. The chain has TRBV5-1 and TRBJ2-3; the match to TRBD2 covers 8 bases. Sequences were derived from peripheral blood, sampled from a patient treated with radiotherapy plus ipilimumab. The CDR3 sequence: CASSLVAAGAGTDTQYF. CDR3 coding DNA: TGCGCCAGCAGCTTGGTCGCAGCGGGAGCGGGCACAGATACGCAGTATTTT. Based on the CDR3 plus reference TRBV5-1 and TRBJ2-3, the full variable domain is KAGVTQTPRYLIKTRGQQVTLSCSPISGHRSVSWYQQTPGQGLQFLFEYFSETQRNKGNFPGRFSGRQFSNSRSEMNVSTLELGDSALYLCASSLVAAGAGTDTQYFGPGTRLTVL.